This TCR beta chain originates from a study of T cell responses to AZD1222 COVID-19 vaccine. Study background: Doses given second, at about 4 or about 12 weeks, were pooled. Findings and caveats of the study: Sampling captured repertoires only after the peak T cell response.

Per the germline V gene, CDR1 is SGHVS and CDR2 is FQNEAQ. This CDR3 contains 15 residues. With 3 bases removed from V and 5 bases from J, the gap between germline ends came to 17 bases. Concerning this clone: Its specificity is unknown.

Using immunoSEQ multiplex PCR, the repertoire was profiled, and TCRdb retains in-frame clones only, with some absent. The sample has more than 110,000 clones, around 90% seen once; the top ten hold roughly 6%. The receptor was derived from an adult in good health. The input for sequencing was peripheral blood, taken on day 0 of AZD1222 vaccination. The chain employs TRBV7-8 and TRBJ2-7; weak D call: TRBD1 (6 bases). In nucleotides, the CDR3 is TGTGCCAGCAGCTTGGGGGCAGGGGCCGGCGACGAGCAGTACTTC. Protein: CASSLGAGAGDEQYF.